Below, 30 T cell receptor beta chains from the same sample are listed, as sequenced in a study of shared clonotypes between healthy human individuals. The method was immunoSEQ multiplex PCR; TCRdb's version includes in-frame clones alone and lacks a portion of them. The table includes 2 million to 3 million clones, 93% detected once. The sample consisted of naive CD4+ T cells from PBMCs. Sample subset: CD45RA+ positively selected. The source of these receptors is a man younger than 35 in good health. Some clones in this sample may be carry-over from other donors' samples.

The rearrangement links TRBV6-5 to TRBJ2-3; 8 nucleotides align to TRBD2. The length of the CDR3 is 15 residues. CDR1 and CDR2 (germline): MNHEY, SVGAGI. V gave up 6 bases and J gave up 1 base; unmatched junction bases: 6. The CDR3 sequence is CASSQSGRGTDTQYF. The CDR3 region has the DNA TGTGCCAGCAGCCAAAGCGGGAGAGGCACAGATACGCAGTATTTT.

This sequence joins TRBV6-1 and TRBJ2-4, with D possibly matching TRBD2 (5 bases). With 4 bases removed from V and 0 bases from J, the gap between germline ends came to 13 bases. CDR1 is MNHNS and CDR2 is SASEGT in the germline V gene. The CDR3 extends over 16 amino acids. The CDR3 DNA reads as TGTGCCAGCAGTGCCCGGACTTCCCTAGCCAAAAACATTCAGTACTTC. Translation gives CASSARTSLAKNIQYF.

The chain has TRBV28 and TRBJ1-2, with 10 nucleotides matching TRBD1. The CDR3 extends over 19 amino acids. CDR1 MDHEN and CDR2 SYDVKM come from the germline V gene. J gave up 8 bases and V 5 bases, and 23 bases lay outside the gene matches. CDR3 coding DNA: TGTGCCAGCAGTCCTCCGGGGGCAAAGACCGGGACAGGGGTTATCGGCTACACCTTC. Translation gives CASSPPGAKTGTGVIGYTF.

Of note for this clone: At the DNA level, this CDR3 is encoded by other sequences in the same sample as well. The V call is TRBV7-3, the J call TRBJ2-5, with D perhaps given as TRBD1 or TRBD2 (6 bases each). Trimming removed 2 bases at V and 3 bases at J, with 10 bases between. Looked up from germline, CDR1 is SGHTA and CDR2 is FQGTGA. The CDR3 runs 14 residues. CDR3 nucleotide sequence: TGTGCCAGCAGCTTAGCCGGGGGCGAAGAGACCCAGTACTTC. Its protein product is CASSLAGGEETQYF.

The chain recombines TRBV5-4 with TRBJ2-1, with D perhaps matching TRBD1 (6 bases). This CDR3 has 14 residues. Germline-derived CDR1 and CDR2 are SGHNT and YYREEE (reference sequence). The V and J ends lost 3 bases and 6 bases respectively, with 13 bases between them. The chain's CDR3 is CASSSLDSINEQFF. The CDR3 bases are TGTGCCAGCAGCTCGTTGGACAGCATCAATGAGCAGTTCTTC.

In DNA form, the CDR3 reads TGTGCCAGCAGTTTAAGGGTCCCTGAAGGGCAGTACTTC. Translated, it gives CASSLRVPEGQYF. The rearrangement joins TRBV27 to TRBJ2-7; D remains unclear. Germline values: CDR1 MNHEY, CDR2 SMNVEV (reference sequence). The V gene lost 2 bases and the J gene lost 9 bases, with 14 bases spanning the gap. The CDR3 runs to 13 residues.

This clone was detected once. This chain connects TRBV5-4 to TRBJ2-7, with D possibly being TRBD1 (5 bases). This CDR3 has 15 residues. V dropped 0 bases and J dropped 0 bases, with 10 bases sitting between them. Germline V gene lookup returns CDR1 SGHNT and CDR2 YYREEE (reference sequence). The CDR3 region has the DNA TGTGCCAGCAGCTTGGGGCAGGGTCCCTCCTACGAGCAGTACTTC. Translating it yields CASSLGQGPSYEQYF.

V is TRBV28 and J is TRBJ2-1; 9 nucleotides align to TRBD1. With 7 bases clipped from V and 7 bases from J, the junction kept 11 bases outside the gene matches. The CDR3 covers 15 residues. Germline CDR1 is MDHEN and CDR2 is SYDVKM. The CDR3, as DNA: TGTGCCAGCATCGAAGGGGGACAGGGTGGTAATGAGCAGTTCTTC. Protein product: CASIEGGQGGNEQFF.

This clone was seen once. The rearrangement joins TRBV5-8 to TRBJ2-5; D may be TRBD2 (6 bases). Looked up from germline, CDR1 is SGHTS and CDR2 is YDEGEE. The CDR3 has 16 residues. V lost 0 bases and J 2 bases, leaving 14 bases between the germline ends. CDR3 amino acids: CASSLGLASVQETQYF. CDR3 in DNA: TGTGCCAGCAGCTTGGGGCTGGCTAGCGTGCAAGAGACCCAGTACTTC.

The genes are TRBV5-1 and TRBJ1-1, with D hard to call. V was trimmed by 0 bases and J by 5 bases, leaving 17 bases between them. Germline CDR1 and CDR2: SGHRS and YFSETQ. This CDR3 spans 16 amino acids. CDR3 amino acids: CASSLGLAGGRTEAFF. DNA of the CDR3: TGCGCCAGCAGCTTGGGGCTTGCGGGCGGTAGGACTGAAGCTTTCTTT.

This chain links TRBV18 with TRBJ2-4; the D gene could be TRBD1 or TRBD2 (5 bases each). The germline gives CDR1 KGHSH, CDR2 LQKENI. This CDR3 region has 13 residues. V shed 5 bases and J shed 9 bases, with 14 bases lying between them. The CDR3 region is CASSEGRSSIQYF. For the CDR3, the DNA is TGTGCCAGCTCAGAGGGGAGATCCAGCATTCAGTACTTC.

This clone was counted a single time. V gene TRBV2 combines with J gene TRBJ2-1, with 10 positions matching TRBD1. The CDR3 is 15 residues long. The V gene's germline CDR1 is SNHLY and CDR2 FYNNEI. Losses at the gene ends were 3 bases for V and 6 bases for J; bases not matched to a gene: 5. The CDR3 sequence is CASSEGTGARNEQFF. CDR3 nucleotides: TGTGCCAGCAGTGAGGGGACAGGGGCTCGCAATGAGCAGTTCTTC. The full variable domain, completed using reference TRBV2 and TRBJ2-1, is EPEVTQTPSHQVTQMGQEVILRCVPISNHLYFYWYRQILGQKVEFLVSFYNNEISEKSEIFDDQFSVERPDGSNFTLKIRSTKLEDSAMYFCASSEGTGARNEQFFGPGTRLTVL.

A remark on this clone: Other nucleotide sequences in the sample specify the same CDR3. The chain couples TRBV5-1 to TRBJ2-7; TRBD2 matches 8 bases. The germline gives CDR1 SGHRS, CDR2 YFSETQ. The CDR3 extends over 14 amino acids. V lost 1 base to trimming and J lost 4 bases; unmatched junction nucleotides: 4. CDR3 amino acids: CASSLTSGSYEQYF. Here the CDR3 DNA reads TGCGCCAGCAGCTTGACTAGCGGTTCGTACGAGCAGTACTTC.

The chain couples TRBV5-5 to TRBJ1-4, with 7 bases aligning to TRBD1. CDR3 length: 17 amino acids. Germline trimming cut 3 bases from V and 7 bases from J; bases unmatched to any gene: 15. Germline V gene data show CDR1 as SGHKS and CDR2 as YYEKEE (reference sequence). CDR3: CASSSLKQGLALEKLFF. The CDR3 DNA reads TGTGCCAGCAGCTCCCTCAAACAGGGGTTAGCTCTTGAAAAACTGTTTTTT.

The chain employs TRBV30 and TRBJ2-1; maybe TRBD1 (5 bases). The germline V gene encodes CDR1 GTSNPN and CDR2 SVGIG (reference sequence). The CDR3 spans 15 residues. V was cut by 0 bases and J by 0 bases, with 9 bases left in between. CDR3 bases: TGTGCCTGGAGTGTAGCAGGGCGCTCCTACAATGAGCAGTTCTTC. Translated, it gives CAWSVAGRSYNEQFF.

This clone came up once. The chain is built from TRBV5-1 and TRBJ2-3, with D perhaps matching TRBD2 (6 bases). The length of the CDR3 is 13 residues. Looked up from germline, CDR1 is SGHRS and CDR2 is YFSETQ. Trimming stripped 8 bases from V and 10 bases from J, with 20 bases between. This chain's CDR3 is CASGGTTGESQYF. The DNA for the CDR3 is TGCGCCAGTGGCGGGACCACCGGGGAGTCGCAGTATTTT.

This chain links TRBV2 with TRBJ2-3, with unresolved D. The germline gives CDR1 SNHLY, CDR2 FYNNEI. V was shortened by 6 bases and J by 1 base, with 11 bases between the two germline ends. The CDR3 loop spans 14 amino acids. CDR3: CASRETFRTDTQYF. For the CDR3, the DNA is TGTGCCAGCAGGGAGACCTTCCGCACAGATACGCAGTATTTT.

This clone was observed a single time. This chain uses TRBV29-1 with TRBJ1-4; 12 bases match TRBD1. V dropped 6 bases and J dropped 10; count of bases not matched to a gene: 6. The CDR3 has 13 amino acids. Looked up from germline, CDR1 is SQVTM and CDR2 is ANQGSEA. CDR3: CSVIGTGGGKLFF. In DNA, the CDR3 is TGCAGCGTAATCGGGACAGGGGGCGGAAAACTGTTTTTT.

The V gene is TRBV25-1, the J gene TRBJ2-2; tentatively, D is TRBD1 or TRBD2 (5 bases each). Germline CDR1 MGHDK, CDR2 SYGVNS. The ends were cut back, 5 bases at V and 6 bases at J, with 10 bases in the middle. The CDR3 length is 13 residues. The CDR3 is CASSWGYPGELFF. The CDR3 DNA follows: TGTGCCAGCAGTTGGGGGTATCCCGGGGAGCTGTTTTTT. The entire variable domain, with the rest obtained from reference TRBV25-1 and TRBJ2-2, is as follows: EADIYQTPRYLVIGTGKKITLECSQTMGHDKMYWYQQDPGMELHLIHYSYGVNSTEKGDLSSESTVSRIRTEHFPLTLESARPSHTSQYLCASSWGYPGELFFGEGSRLTVL.

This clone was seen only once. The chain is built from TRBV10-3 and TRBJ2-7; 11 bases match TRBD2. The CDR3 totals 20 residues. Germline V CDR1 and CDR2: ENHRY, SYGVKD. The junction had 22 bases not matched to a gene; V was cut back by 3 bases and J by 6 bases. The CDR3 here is CAISDHELAGARWGWSEQYF. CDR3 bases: TGTGCCATCAGTGACCACGAACTAGCGGGAGCGAGGTGGGGATGGAGCGAGCAGTACTTC.

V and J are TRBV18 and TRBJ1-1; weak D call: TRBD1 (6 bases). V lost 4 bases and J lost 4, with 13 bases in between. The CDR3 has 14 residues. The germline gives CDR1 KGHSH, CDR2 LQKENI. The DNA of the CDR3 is TGTGCCAGCTCACTAAACAGGGAAAGCACTGAAGCTTTCTTT. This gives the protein CASSLNRESTEAFF.

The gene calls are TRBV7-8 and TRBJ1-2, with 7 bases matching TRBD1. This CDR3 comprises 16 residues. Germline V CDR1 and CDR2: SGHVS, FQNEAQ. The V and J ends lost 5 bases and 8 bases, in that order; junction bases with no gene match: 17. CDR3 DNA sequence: TGTGCCAGCAGCCCCGGCCTTGAGGGGGCCCGAATGGGCTACACCTTC. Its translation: CASSPGLEGARMGYTF. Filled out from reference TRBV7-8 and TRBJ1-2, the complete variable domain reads GAGVSQSPRYKVAKRGQDVALRCDPISGHVSLFWYQQALGQGPEFLTYFQNEAQLDKSGLPSDRFFAERPEGSVSTLKIQRTQQEDSAVYLCASSPGLEGARMGYTFGSGTRLTVV.

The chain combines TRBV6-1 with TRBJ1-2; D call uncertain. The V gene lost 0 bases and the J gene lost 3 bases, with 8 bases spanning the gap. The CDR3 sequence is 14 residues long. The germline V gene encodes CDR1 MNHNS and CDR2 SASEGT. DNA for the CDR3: TGTGCCAGCAGTGAAGCCCCTGGGTACTATGGCTACACCTTC. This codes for CASSEAPGYYGYTF.

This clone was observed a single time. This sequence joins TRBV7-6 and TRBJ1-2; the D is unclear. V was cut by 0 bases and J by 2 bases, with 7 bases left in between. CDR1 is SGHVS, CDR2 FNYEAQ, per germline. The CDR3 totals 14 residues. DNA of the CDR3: TGTGCCAGCAGCTTAGCAGAGACGAACTATGGCTACACCTTC. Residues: CASSLAETNYGYTF.

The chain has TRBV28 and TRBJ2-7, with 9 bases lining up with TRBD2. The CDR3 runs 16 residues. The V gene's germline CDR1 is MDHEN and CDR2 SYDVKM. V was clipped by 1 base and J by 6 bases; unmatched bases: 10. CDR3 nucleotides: TGTGCCAGCAGTTTATCAGGTCTAGCGGGAAACAGCGAGCAGTACTTC. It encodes CASSLSGLAGNSEQYF.

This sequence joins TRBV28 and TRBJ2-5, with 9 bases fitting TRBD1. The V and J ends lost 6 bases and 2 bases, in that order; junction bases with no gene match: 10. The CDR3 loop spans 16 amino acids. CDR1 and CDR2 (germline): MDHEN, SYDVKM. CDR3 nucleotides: TGTGCCAGCAGGGACCGGACAGGGGTTTGGCAAGAGACCCAGTACTTC. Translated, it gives CASRDRTGVWQETQYF.

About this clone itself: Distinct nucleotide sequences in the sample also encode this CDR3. In DNA, the CDR3 is TGCGCCAGCAGCTTGGTGAGGGGGAACACTGAAGCTTTCTTT. As protein: CASSLVRGNTEAFF. The chain joins TRBV5-1 to TRBJ1-1, with TRBD1 as a possible D gene (5 bases). The CDR3 is 14 amino acids. Germline V gives CDR1 SGHRS, CDR2 YFSETQ. V was shortened by 0 bases and J by 1 base, with 7 bases between the two germline ends.

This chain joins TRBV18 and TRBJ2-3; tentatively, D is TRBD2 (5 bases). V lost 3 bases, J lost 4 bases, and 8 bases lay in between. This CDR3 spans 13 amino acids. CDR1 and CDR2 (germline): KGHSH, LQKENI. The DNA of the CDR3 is TGTGCCAGCTCACCGCGGGTTGCAGATACGCAGTATTTT. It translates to CASSPRVADTQYF.

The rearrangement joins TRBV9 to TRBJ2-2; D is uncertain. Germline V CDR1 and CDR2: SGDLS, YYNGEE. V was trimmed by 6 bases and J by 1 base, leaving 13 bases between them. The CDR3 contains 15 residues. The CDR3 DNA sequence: TGTGCCAGCAACCAAAAAGGTTGGAACACCGGGGAGCTGTTTTTT. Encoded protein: CASNQKGWNTGELFF.

The CDR3 loop reads CASSHGTGGDQPQHF. The CDR3 DNA reads as TGTGCCAGTAGCCACGGGACAGGGGGCGATCAGCCCCAGCATTTT. The chain has TRBV19 and TRBJ1-5; 12 bases align to TRBD1. This CDR3 region has 15 residues. Losses at the gene ends were 6 bases for V and 5 bases for J; bases not matched to a gene: 5. CDR1 and CDR2 from the germline V gene are LNHDA and SQIVND (reference sequence).